Each of the 30 T cell receptor beta chains below was sequenced from the same sample in a study of blood T cell repertoires in COVID-19. The table came from immunoSEQ multiplex PCR; TCRdb's copy has only in-frame clones and leaves some out. The sample lists fewer than 200,000 clones, roughly 80% occurring once. Sequencing input: peripheral blood. These receptors were collected from a man in his 70s with active or convalescent COVID-19.

Remarks on this clone: Distinct nucleotide sequences in the sample also encode this CDR3. This chain links TRBV3-1 (or the pseudogene TRBV3-2) with TRBJ2-1; the D gene is possibly TRBD2 (5 bases). Germline CDR1 reads LGHDT; CDR2 reads YNNKEL (reference sequence). The CDR3 is made up of 13 amino acids. Trimming pared 0 bases from V and 7 bases from J, leaving 7 bases between. CDR3 nucleotides: TGTGCCAGCAGCCAAGATAGAGGGAATGAGCAGTTCTTC. Translation: CASSQDRGNEQFF.

V usage is TRBV5-1 and J usage is TRBJ2-7; D is unclear. Germline values: CDR1 SGHRS, CDR2 YFSETQ. The CDR3 is 15 amino acids. V was pared by 5 bases and J by 4 bases, with 19 bases between. For the CDR3, the DNA is TGCGCCAGCAGGCTTCAGCTATACGACACATACGAGCAGTACTTC. As protein: CASRLQLYDTYEQYF.

This clone was detected once. V and J are TRBV19 and TRBJ2-1; 15 nucleotides line up with TRBD2. Germline values: CDR1 LNHDA, CDR2 SQIVND (reference sequence). The CDR3 covers 18 residues. V trimming: 4 bases; J trimming: 7 bases; junction bases outside the gene matches: 11. The CDR3 nucleotides are TGTGCCAGTAGTACCGGGACTAGCGGGAGGATTTTAGGGAATGAGCAGTTCTTC. This gives the protein CASSTGTSGRILGNEQFF.

This clone was observed a single time. V usage is TRBV5-1 and J usage is TRBJ1-2; 7 bases fit TRBD1. Germline lookup yields CDR1 SGHRS and CDR2 YFSETQ. V shed 3 bases, J shed 7 bases, and the junction held 3 bases outside the gene matches. The CDR3 loop spans 12 amino acids. CDR3 residues: CASSWDSRGYTF. In nucleotides, the CDR3 is TGCGCCAGCAGCTGGGACAGCCGTGGCTACACCTTC.

The chain carries TRBV6-5 and TRBJ2-3, with a tentative D call TRBD1 (5 bases). V shed 6 bases and J shed 4 bases, with 8 bases lying between them. CDR3 size: 12 residues. From germline, CDR1 is MNHEY and CDR2 SVGAGI. The CDR3 protein is CASRPGPDTQYF. The CDR3 DNA sequence: TGTGCCAGCAGGCCAGGGCCAGATACGCAGTATTTT.

The rearrangement joins TRBV18 to TRBJ2-2; 8 bases match TRBD1. The CDR3 loop spans 16 amino acids. The ends lost 1 base at V and 0 bases at J; junction bases unmatched: 1. CDR1 is KGHSH, CDR2 LQKENI, per germline. The DNA of the CDR3 is TGTGCCAGCTCACCACGGACAGGGACGAACACCGGGGAGCTGTTTTTT. Translated, it gives CASSPRTGTNTGELFF.

This clone was observed a handful of times. The chain recombines TRBV7-9 with TRBJ1-2; D unresolved. Trimming pared 1 base from V and 8 bases from J, leaving 14 bases between. CDR3 length: 14 amino acids. The V gene's germline CDR1 is SEHNR and CDR2 FQNEAQ (reference sequence). The chain's CDR3 is CASSLGLSPQGYTF. CDR3 nucleotide sequence: TGTGCCAGCAGCTTAGGACTGAGCCCGCAGGGCTACACCTTC.

This chain links TRBV19 with TRBJ1-1; no definite D call. The CDR3 contains 14 residues. With 6 bases removed from V and 3 bases from J, the gap between germline ends came to 14 bases. The germline V gene encodes CDR1 LNHDA and CDR2 SQIVND (reference sequence). The CDR3, as DNA: TGTGCCAGTAGGAGCGGGGTGCGGTACACTGAAGCTTTCTTT. Protein: CASRSGVRYTEAFF.

CDR3 bases: TGTGCCAGCAGCTACGGGGACAGGGGAGGTGAAAAACTGTTTTTT. Its translation is CASSYGDRGGEKLFF. The chain carries TRBV7-9 and TRBJ1-4, with TRBD1 matching 10 bases. CDR1 SEHNR and CDR2 FQNEAQ come from the germline V gene (reference sequence). V shed 4 bases and J 7 bases; nucleotides not matched to a gene: 6. The CDR3 contains 15 residues.

The chain has TRBV7-9 and TRBJ2-1; 8 bases are shared with TRBD2. The V gene's germline CDR1 is SEHNR and CDR2 FQNEAQ (reference sequence). V lost 1 base and J lost 9; bases outside the gene matches: 20. The CDR3 sequence is 19 residues long. The CDR3 DNA sequence: TGTGCCAGCAGCTTAGGCCCCCGGGGAGCTAGCGGGCTCCGAGGTGAGCAGTTCTTC. This codes for CASSLGPRGASGLRGEQFF.

The chain uses TRBV6-2 or TRBV6-3 and TRBJ2-2; possibly TRBD2 for D (5 bases). The CDR3 totals 15 residues. Germline CDR1 and CDR2: MNHEY and SVGEGT. The V end lost 4 bases, the J end lost 6 bases, and 15 bases lay between the germline ends. The DNA of the CDR3 is TGTGCCAGCAGTTTTTGGACTCTACCCCCCGGGGAGCTGTTTTTT. Translating gives CASSFWTLPPGELFF.

This clone was seen many times. The V and J genes are TRBV10-2 and TRBJ1-5; the match to TRBD1 covers 7 bases. CDR1 and CDR2 (germline): WSHSY, SAAADI. The V and J ends lost 5 bases and 0 bases, in that order; junction bases with no gene match: 7. This CDR3 contains 16 residues. CDR3 protein: CASSTTGDSSNQPQHF. The DNA for the CDR3 is TGCGCCAGCAGTACCACAGGGGACTCTAGCAATCAGCCCCAGCATTTT.

The gene calls are TRBV15 and TRBJ1-1; weak D call: TRBD1 (5 bases). Germline V gene lookup returns CDR1 LNHNV and CDR2 YYDKDF (reference sequence). There are 15 residues in the CDR3. Between the trimmed V and J ends, which lost 4 bases and 1 base, there was a span of 13 bases. The CDR3 loop reads CATSNGRRENTEAFF. The CDR3 DNA follows: TGTGCCACCAGCAATGGGCGCAGGGAGAACACTGAAGCTTTCTTT.

The chain carries TRBV12-5 and TRBJ2-5; weak D call: TRBD2 (6 bases). From germline, CDR1 is LGHNT and CDR2 FRNRAP. V dropped 2 bases and J dropped 5 bases, with 15 bases sitting between them. The CDR3 spans 15 residues. The CDR3 sequence is CASGLSGISGETQYF. The CDR3, as DNA: TGTGCTAGTGGTTTGTCGGGGATCAGCGGGGAGACCCAGTACTTC. The full variable domain, with the rest looked up from reference TRBV12-5 and TRBJ2-5, is DARVTQTPRHKVTEMGQEVTMRCQPILGHNTVFWYRQTMMQGLELLAYFRNRAPLDDSGMPKDRFSAEMPDATLATLKIQPSEPRDSAVYFCASGLSGISGETQYFGPGTRLLVL.

This clone was counted a few times. This chain links TRBV7-9 with TRBJ1-1, with D perhaps TRBD1 (5 bases). Germline CDR1 SEHNR, CDR2 FQNEAQ (reference sequence). The CDR3 extends over 13 amino acids. The V end was cut by 2 bases, the J end by 5 bases, with 9 bases between. The CDR3 region is CASSLQGPTEAFF. DNA of the CDR3: TGTGCCAGCAGCTTACAGGGCCCGACTGAAGCTTTCTTT.

This CDR3 is CAISDLGGDTEAFF. The CDR3 DNA is TGTGCCATCAGTGATTTGGGGGGGGACACTGAAGCTTTCTTT. The chain has TRBV10-3 and TRBJ1-1; the D gene is possibly TRBD1 (5 bases). This CDR3 is 14 amino acids long. V was clipped by 3 bases and J by 3 bases, with 11 bases between them. Germline assignment: CDR1 ENHRY and CDR2 SYGVKD.

The chain has TRBV5-1 and TRBJ1-4, with 10 bases aligning to TRBD1. With 2 bases clipped from V and 5 bases from J, the junction kept 6 bases outside the gene matches. This CDR3 is 16 amino acids long. Germline V gene sequence: CDR1 SGHRS, CDR2 YFSETQ. As DNA, the CDR3 is TGCGCCAGCAGCTTCGGGACAGGGGTTAGCAATGAAAAACTGTTTTTT. Translating gives CASSFGTGVSNEKLFF. The whole variable domain, remainder taken from reference TRBV5-1 and TRBJ1-4, is KAGVTQTPRYLIKTRGQQVTLSCSPISGHRSVSWYQQTPGQGLQFLFEYFSETQRNKGNFPGRFSGRQFSNSRSEMNVSTLELGDSALYLCASSFGTGVSNEKLFFGSGTQLSVL.

The chain employs TRBV7-8 and TRBJ2-3, with 11 positions matching TRBD2. CDR3 length equals 17 residues. Germline CDR1 is SGHVS and CDR2 is FQNEAQ. V dropped 7 bases and J dropped 2; count of bases not matched to a gene: 11. The CDR3, as DNA: TGTGCCAGCACCCGAGCCCGGACTAGCGGGTCCACAGATACGCAGTATTTT. Protein sequence: CASTRARTSGSTDTQYF.

Details on this clone: Distinct nucleotide sequences in the sample also encode this CDR3. The chain carries TRBV5-1 and TRBJ2-2; no clear D gene. The CDR3 has 14 residues. Per the germline V gene, CDR1 is SGHRS and CDR2 is YFSETQ. Trimming shortened V by 0 bases and J by 1 base, and 4 bases separated the two germline ends. CDR3 loop: CASSLGGNTGELFF. For the CDR3, the DNA is TGCGCCAGCAGCTTGGGAGGGAACACCGGGGAGCTGTTTTTT.

A single count supports this clone. The chain has TRBV29-1 and TRBJ1-1; perhaps TRBD1 as D (5 bases). CDR3 length: 14 amino acids. Germline-derived CDR1 and CDR2 are SQVTM and ANQGSEA. V lost 0 bases and J lost 1, with 9 bases in between. CDR3 loop: CSVEDRVGNTEAFF. The CDR3 nucleotides are TGCAGCGTTGAAGACAGGGTTGGGAACACTGAAGCTTTCTTT.

The rearrangement uses TRBV18 and TRBJ2-7; 12 bases match TRBD1. Germline CDR1 reads KGHSH; CDR2 reads LQKENI. The CDR3 is 14 residues long. V lost 6 bases and J lost 4; bases outside the gene matches: 4. CDR3 sequence reads: CASSTGQGAYEQYF. The CDR3, as DNA: TGTGCCAGCTCGACGGGACAGGGGGCTTACGAGCAGTACTTC.

V usage is TRBV6-2 or TRBV6-3 and J usage is TRBJ1-1, with 8 bases aligning to TRBD1. The CDR3 is 17 residues long. Germline V gives CDR1 MNHEY, CDR2 SVGEGT. J was trimmed by 1 base and V by 0 bases; bases with no gene match: 7. The CDR3: CASSYSGTGVRNTEAFF. The CDR3 bases are TGTGCCAGCAGTTACTCGGGGACAGGCGTCAGGAACACTGAAGCTTTCTTT.

The chain links TRBV11-3 to TRBJ2-3; 8 positions agree with TRBD1. The J segment lost 1 base and the V segment lost 4 bases, leaving 4 bases of the junction unmatched. The CDR3 has 15 amino acids. Germline V gene data show CDR1 as SGHNT and CDR2 as YENEEA. The CDR3 reads CASSSRTGRTDTQYF. The CDR3 coding sequence is TGTGCCAGCAGCTCCCGGACAGGGCGCACAGATACGCAGTATTTT.

The J gene is TRBJ1-4, the V gene TRBV7-7, with D possibly matching TRBD1 (5 bases). V gave up 6 bases and J gave up 14 bases, with 19 bases separating them. This CDR3 has 13 residues. The germline CDR1 and CDR2 sequences are SSHAT and FNYEAQ (reference sequence). Here the CDR3 DNA reads TGTGCCAGCAGTTACTCGTTAGGGGAGGGGCTGTTTTTT. Protein: CASSYSLGEGLFF.

V is TRBV11-3 and J is TRBJ2-7; 9 positions agree with TRBD1. This CDR3 spans 14 amino acids. CDR1 and CDR2 from the germline V gene are SGHNT and YENEEA. J was trimmed by 9 bases and V by 6 bases; bases with no gene match: 12. The DNA of the CDR3 is TGTGCCAGCAGTCCCGGGACAGGGATTGTGGGGCAGTACTTC. Residues: CASSPGTGIVGQYF.

There are a few counts of this clone. The chain couples TRBV10-3 to TRBJ2-1; 7 positions agree with TRBD2. The trim removed 6 bases at V and 8 bases at J, leaving 10 bases unmatched. CDR1 and CDR2 from the germline V gene are ENHRY and SYGVKD. The CDR3 spans 14 residues. This chain's CDR3 is CAIRPGLRGDEQFF. Written as DNA, the CDR3 is TGTGCCATCAGGCCGGGACTTCGGGGGGATGAGCAGTTCTTC.

The chain is built from TRBV28 and TRBJ2-1; TRBD2 matches 11 bases. This CDR3 has 18 residues. V lost 2 bases, J lost 6 bases, and 12 bases stayed unmatched. The germline CDR1 and CDR2 sequences are MDHEN and SYDVKM. CDR3 sequence reads: CASSLVAGGVGGGNEQFF. The CDR3, as DNA: TGTGCCAGCAGTTTAGTAGCGGGAGGGGTAGGCGGAGGCAATGAGCAGTTCTTC.

This rearrangement joins TRBV4-3 to TRBJ2-7; 8 nucleotides align to TRBD2. V shed 2 bases and J 6 bases; nucleotides not matched to a gene: 12. The CDR3 extends over 16 amino acids. Germline V gene lookup returns CDR1 LGHNA and CDR2 YSLEER. The CDR3 nucleotides read TGCGCCAGCAGCCAACGCGCCGGGACGGCGGGAGGCGAGCAGTACTTC. This translates into CASSQRAGTAGGEQYF.

The J gene is TRBJ2-7, the V gene TRBV5-4, with 13 bases aligning to TRBD2. Trimming cost V 4 bases and J 4 bases; bases outside gene matches: 8. The CDR3 sequence is 16 residues long. Germline V gene lookup returns CDR1 SGHNT and CDR2 YYREEE (reference sequence). Here the CDR3 DNA reads TGTGCCAGCAGCCTAGGGACTAGCGGGATCGAGTACGAGCAGTACTTC. It yields the protein CASSLGTSGIEYEQYF.

The chain is built from TRBV7-9 and TRBJ1-1; D is possibly TRBD1 (5 bases). Looked up from germline, CDR1 is SEHNR and CDR2 is FQNEAQ (reference sequence). V was cut by 2 bases and J by 0 bases, with 16 bases left in between. This CDR3 spans 17 amino acids. CDR3 protein: CASSLPPVGLLNTEAFF. The CDR3 nucleotides read TGTGCCAGCAGCTTACCACCCGTGGGACTGCTGAACACTGAAGCTTTCTTT. Complete variable domain (other parts from reference TRBV7-9 and TRBJ1-1): DTGVSQNPRHKITKRGQNVTFRCDPISEHNRLYWYRQTLGQGPEFLTYFQNEAQLEKSRLLSDRFSAERPKGSFSTLEIQRTEQGDSAMYLCASSLPPVGLLNTEAFFGQGTRLTVV.